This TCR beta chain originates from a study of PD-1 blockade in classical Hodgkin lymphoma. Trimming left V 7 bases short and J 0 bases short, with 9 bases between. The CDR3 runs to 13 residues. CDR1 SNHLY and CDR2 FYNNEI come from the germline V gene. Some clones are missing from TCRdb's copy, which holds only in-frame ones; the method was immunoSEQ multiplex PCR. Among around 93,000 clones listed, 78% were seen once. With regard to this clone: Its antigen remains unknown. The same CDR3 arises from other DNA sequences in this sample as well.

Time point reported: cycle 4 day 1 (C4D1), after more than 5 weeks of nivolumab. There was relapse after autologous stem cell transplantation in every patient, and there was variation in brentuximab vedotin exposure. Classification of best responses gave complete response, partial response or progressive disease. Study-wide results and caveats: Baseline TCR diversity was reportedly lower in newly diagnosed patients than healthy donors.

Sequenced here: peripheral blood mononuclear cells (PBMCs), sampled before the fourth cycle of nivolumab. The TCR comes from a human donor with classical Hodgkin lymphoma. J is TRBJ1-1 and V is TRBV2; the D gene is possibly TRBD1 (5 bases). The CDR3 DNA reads TGTGCCAGCATACCGGACATGAACACTGAAGCTTTCTTT. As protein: CASIPDMNTEAFF. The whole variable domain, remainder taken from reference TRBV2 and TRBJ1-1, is EPEVTQTPSHQVTQMGQEVILRCVPISNHLYFYWYRQILGQKVEFLVSFYNNEISEKSEIFDDQFSVERPDGSNFTLKIRSTKLEDSAMYFCASIPDMNTEAFFGQGTRLTVV.